This T cell receptor (beta chain) emerged from a study of CD8+ T cells in alopecia areata. This sample's treatment: oral pan-JAK inhibitor, 5-10 mg twice daily. With regard to this clone: This same CDR3 is encoded by further DNA sequences in the sample.

The sequencing template was cDNA reverse transcribed from extracted RNA. Sequencing was performed with immunoSEQ multiplex PCR; in TCRdb, only in-frame clones are kept and a portion is missing. The sample comprises approximately 280,000 clones, about 62% of which are singletons, and approximately 1.7% rests with the top ten. CDR1 and CDR2 (germline): MDHEN, SYDVKM. Trimming stripped 2 bases from V and 1 base from J, with 3 bases between. This CDR3 is built from 13 residues. The V gene is TRBV28, the J gene TRBJ2-1; D remains ambiguous. The sequenced sample was CD4+ T cells sorted from blood, obtained at week 24, from a patient treated with tofacitinib. The TCR sequence derives from a human donor with alopecia areata. The CDR3 coding sequence is TGTGCCAGCAGTTTAAGTTCCTACAATGAGCAGTTCTTC. It translates to CASSLSSYNEQFF.